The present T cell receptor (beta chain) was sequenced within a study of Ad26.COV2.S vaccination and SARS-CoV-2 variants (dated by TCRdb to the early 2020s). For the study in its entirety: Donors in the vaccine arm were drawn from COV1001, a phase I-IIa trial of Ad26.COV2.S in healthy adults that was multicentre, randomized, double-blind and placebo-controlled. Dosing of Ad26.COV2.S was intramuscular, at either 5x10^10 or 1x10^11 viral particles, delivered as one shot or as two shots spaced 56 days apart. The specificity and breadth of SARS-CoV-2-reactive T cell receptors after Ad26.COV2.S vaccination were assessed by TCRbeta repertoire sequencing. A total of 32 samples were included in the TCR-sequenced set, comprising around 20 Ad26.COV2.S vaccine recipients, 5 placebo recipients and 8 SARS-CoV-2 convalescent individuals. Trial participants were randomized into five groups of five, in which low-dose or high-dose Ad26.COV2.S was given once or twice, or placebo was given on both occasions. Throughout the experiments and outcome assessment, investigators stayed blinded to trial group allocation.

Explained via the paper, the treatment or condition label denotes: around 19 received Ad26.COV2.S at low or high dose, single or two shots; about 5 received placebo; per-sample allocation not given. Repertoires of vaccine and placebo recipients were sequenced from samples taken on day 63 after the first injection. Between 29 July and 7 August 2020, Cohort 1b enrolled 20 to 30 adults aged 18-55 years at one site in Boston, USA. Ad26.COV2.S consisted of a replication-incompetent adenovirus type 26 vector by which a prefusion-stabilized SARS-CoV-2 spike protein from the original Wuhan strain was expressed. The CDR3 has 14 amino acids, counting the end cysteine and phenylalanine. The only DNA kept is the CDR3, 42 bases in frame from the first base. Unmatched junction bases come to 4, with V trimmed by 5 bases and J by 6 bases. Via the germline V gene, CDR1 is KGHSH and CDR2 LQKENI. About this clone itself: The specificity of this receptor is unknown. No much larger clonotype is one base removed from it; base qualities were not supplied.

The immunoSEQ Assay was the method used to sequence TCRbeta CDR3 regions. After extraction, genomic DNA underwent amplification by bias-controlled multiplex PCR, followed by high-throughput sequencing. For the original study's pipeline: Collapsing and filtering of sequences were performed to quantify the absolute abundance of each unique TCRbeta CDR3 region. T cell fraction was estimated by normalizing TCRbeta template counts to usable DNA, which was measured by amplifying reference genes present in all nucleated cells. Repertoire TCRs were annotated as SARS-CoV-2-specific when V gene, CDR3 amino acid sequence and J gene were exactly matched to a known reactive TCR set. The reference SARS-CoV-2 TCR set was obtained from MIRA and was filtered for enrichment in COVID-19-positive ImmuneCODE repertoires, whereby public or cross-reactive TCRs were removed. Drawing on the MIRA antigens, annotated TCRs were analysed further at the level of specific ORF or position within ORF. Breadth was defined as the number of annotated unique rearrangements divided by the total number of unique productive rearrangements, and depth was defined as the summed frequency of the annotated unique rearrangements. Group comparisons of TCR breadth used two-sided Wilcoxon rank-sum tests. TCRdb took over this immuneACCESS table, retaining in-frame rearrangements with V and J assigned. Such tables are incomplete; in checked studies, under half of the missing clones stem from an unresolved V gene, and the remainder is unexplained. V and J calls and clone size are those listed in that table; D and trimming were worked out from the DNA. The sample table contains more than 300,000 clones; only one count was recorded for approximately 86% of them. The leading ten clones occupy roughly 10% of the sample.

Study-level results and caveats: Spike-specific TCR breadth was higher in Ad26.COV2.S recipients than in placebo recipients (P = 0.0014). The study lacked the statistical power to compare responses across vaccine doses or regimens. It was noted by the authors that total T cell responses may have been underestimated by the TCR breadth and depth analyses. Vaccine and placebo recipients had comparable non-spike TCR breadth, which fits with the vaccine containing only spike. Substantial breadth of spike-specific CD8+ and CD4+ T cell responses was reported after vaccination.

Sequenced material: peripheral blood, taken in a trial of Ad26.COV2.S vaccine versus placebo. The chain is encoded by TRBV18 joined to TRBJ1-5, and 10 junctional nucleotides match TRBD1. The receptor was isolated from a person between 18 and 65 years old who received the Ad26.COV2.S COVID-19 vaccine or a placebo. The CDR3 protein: CASSLRDRGQPQHF. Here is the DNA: TGTGCCAGCTCATTACGGGACAGGGGTCAGCCCCAGCATTTT. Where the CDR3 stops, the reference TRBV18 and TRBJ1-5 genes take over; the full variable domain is NAGVMQNPRHLVRRRGQEARLRCSPMKGHSHVYWYRQLPEEGLKFMVYLQKENIIDESGMPKERFSAEFPKEGPSILRIQQVVRGDSAAYFCASSLRDRGQPQHFGDGTRLSIL.